One and the same sample provided the 9 T cell receptor beta chains below, sequenced in a study of blood T cells in healthy people across ages. A second roughly 6 to 11 cycle PCR used barcoded and J-beta primers. TCRdb redid the calling of the 5' RACE reads with MiXCR, one entry per CDR3 protein. The table has around 1,000,000 distinct CDR3 sequences, roughly 24% seen once; the top ten hold approximately 0.75%. These data also featured in a second study, about T cells of mothers and their children.

Sequenced input: blood. These receptors originate from a girl aged 2-10 years in good health.

This chain joins TRBV12-3 or TRBV12-4 and TRBJ1-2; the match to TRBD1 covers 8 bases. With 5 bases clipped from V and 7 bases from J, the junction kept 6 bases outside the gene matches. The CDR3 has 13 residues. The CDR3 here is CASSGQGDSGYTF. The CDR3, as DNA: TGTGCCAGCAGTGGACAGGGCGACAGTGGCTACACCTTC.

This chain uses TRBV12-3 or TRBV12-4 with TRBJ2-1; D possibly corresponds to TRBD2 (5 bases). The CDR3 has 10 amino acids. The ends were cut back, 11 bases at V and 13 bases at J, with 15 bases in the middle. The CDR3 sequence is CACAETKQFF. For the CDR3, the DNA is TGTGCCTGCGCCGAGACTAAACAGTTCTTC.

The V gene is TRBV12-3 or TRBV12-4, the J gene TRBJ1-5; D not resolved. The ends were cut back, 6 bases at V and 4 bases at J, with 7 bases in the middle. The CDR3 totals 12 residues. CDR3 DNA sequence: TGTGCCAGCAGGCGGCAAAATCAGCCCCAGCATTTT. Amino acid sequence: CASRRQNQPQHF.

This clonotype has a handful of counts. This rearrangement joins TRBV10-3 to TRBJ2-7; D remains ambiguous. CDR1 is ENHRY and CDR2 is SYGVKD in the germline V gene. This CDR3 is 14 amino acids long. Trimming cost V 4 bases and J 6 bases, with 16 bases left between them. Here the CDR3 reads CAISVRDGGAEQYF. The DNA of the CDR3 is TGTGCCATCAGTGTTAGAGACGGCGGCGCCGAGCAGTACTTC.

This clonotype has just a few counts. The V call is TRBV7-3, the J call TRBJ1-1; unclear D gene. The CDR3 spans 15 residues. The germline V gene encodes CDR1 SGHTA and CDR2 FQGTGA. Trimming cost V 2 bases and J 2 bases, with 12 bases left between them. The CDR3 DNA sequence: TGTGCCAGCAGCTTATTATCGCTTATAAACACTGAAGCTTTCTTT. It codes for CASSLLSLINTEAFF.

This chain links TRBV23-1 with TRBJ2-1; possibly TRBD1 for D (6 bases). TRBV23-1 is an ORF for which the function is uncertain. V dropped 2 bases and J dropped 0 bases, with 11 bases sitting between them. This CDR3 spans 16 amino acids. The CDR3 loop is CASSQRTAHSYNEQFF. The DNA for the CDR3 is TGCGCCAGCAGTCAACGGACAGCCCACTCCTACAATGAGCAGTTCTTC.

The rearrangement joins TRBV5-1 to TRBJ1-2; D unresolved. Germline CDR1 reads SGHRS; CDR2 reads YFSETQ. The CDR3 has 15 residues. V lost 4 bases and J lost 4, with 17 bases in between. The CDR3, as DNA: TGCGCCAGCAGCCCCCAGGACGGCCTTAGCTATGGCTACACCTTC. It codes for CASSPQDGLSYGYTF.

This chain connects TRBV7-3 to TRBJ2-5; the D gene is possibly TRBD1 (5 bases). Matching the DNA end better, TRBJ2-1 makes the J call doubtful. The CDR3 has 12 amino acids. CDR1 SGHTA and CDR2 FQGTGA come from the germline V gene. In DNA form, the CDR3 reads TGTGCCAGTTCTGGGGCGAGCAATGAGCAGTTCTTC. It specifies CASSGASNEQFF.

This clonotype was recorded a few times. J is TRBJ1-3 and V is TRBV12-3 or TRBV12-4; no definite D call. Trimming took off 5 bases at V and 9 bases at J, with 8 bases between the two ends. This CDR3 is 11 amino acids long. CDR3 loop: CASSRQPTIYF. The DNA for the CDR3 is TGTGCCAGCAGTCGACAACCCACCATATATTTT.